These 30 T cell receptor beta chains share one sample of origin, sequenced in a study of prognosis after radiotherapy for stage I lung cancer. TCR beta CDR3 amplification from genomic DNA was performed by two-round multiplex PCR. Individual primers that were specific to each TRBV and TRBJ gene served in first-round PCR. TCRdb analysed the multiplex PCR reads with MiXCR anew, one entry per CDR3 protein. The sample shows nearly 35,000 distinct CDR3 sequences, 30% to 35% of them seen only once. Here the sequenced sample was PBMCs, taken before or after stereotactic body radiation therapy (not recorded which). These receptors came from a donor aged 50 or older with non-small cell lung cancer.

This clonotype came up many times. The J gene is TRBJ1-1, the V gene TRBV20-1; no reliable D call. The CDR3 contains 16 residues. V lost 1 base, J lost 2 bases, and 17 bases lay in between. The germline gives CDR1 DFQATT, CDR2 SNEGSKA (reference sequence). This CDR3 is CSARVRHTNSNTEAFF. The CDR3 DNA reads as TGCAGTGCTAGAGTCAGGCACACAAACTCTAACACTGAAGCTTTCTTT.

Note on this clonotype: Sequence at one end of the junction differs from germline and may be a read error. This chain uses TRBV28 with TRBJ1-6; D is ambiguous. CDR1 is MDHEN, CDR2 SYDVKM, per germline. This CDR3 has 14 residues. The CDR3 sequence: CASSRPQQTGNIVF. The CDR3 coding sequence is TGTGCCAGCAGTCGCCCCCAGCAAACGGGAAACATCGTCTTT. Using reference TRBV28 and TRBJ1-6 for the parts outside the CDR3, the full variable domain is DVKVTQSSRYLVKRTGEKVFLECVQDMDHENMFWYRQDPGLGLRLIYFSYDVKMKEKGDIPEGYSVSREKKERFSLILESASTNQTSMYLCASSRPQQTGNIVFGNGTRLTVT.

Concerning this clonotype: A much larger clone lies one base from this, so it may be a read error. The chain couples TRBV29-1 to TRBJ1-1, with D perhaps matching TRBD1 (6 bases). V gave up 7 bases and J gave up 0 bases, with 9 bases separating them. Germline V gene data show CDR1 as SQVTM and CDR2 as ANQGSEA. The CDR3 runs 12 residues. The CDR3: CSAGHLNTEAFF. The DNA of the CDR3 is TGCAGCGCGGGACATTTGAACACTGAAGCTTTCTTT.

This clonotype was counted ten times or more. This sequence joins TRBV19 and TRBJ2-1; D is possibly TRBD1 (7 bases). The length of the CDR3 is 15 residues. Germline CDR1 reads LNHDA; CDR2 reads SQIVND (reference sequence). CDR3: CTTRPGGPLDNEQFF. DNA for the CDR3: TGTACCACTCGACCAGGGGGGCCTCTCGACAATGAGCAGTTCTTC.

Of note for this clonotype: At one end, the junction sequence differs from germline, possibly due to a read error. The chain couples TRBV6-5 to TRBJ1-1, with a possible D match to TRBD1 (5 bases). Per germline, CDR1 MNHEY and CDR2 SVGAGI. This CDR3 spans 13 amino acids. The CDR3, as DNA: TGTGCCAGCAGTTACGCCAGGGTCACTGGAGCTTTCTTT. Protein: CASSYARVTGAFF.

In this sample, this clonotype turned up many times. The DNA for the CDR3 is TGTGCCAGTACCCCCATTTCGGGGGCTCGGGTTAGCACTGAAGCTTTCTTT. Protein: CASTPISGARVSTEAFF. The gene calls are TRBV19 and TRBJ1-1, with D perhaps matching TRBD1 (6 bases). Trimming removed 7 bases at V and 4 bases at J, with 25 bases between. Per germline, CDR1 LNHDA and CDR2 SQIVND (reference sequence). The CDR3 consists of 17 residues.

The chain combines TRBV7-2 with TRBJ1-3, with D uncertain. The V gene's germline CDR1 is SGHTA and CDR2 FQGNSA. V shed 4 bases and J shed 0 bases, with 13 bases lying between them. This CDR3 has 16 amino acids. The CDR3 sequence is CASSSPRRVSGNTIYF. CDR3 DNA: TGTGCCAGCAGCTCCCCCCGGCGGGTCTCTGGAAACACCATATATTTT.

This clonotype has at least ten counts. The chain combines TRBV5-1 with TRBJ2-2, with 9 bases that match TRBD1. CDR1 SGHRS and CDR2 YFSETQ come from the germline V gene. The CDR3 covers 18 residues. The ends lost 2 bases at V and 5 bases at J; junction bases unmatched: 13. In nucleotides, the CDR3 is TGCGCCAGCAGCTTAGGCCCCTTTACAGGGGGCGCAACCGGGGAGCTGTTTTTT. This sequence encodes CASSLGPFTGGATGELFF.

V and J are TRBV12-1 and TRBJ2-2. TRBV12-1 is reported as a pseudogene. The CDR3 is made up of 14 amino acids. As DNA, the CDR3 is TGTGCCAGCAGCATCTACAAGAACACCGGGGAGCTGTTTTTT. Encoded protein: CASSIYKNTGELFF.

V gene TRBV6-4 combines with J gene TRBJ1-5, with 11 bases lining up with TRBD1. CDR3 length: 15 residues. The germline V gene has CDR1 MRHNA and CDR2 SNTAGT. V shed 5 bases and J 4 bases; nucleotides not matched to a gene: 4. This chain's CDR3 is CASSTDRGRNQPQHF. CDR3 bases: TGTGCCAGCAGTACGGACAGGGGGCGAAATCAGCCCCAGCATTTT.

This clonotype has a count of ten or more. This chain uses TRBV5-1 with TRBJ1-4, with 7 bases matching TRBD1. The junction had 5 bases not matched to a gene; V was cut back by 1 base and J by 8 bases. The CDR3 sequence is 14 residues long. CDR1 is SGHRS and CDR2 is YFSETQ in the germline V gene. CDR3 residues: CASSLSPDREKLFF. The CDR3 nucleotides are TGCGCCAGCAGCTTGAGTCCGGACAGGGAAAAACTGTTTTTT.

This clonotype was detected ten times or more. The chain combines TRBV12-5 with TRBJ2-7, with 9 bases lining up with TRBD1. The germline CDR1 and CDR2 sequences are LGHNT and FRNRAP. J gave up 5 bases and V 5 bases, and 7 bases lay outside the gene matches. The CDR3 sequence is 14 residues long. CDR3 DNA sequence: TGTGCTAGTGGTGAGGGACAGGGTTTCCACGAGCAGTACTTC. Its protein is CASGEGQGFHEQYF. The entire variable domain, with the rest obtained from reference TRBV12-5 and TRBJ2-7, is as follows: DARVTQTPRHKVTEMGQEVTMRCQPILGHNTVFWYRQTMMQGLELLAYFRNRAPLDDSGMPKDRFSAEMPDATLATLKIQPSEPRDSAVYFCASGEGQGFHEQYFGPGTRLTVT.

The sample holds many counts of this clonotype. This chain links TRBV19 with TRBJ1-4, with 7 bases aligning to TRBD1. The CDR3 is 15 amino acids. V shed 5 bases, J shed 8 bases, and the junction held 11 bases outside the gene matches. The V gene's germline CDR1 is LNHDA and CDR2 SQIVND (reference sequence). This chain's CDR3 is CASSEPGQSLEKLFF. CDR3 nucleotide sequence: TGTGCCAGTAGTGAGCCGGGACAGTCGTTAGAAAAACTGTTTTTT.

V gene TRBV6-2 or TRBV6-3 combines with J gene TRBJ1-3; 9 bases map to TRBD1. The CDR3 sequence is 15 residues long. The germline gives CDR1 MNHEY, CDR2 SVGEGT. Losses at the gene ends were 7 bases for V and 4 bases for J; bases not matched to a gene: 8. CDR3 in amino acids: CASTPGTGSGNTIYF. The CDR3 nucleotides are TGTGCCAGCACCCCAGGGACAGGGAGCGGAAACACCATATATTTT.

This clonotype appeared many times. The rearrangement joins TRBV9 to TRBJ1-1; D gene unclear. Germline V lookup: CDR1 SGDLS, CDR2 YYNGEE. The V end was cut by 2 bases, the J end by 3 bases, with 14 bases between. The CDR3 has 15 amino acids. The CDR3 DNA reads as TGTGCCAGCAGCGTCTCAGGTATTGGGTACACTGAAGCTTTCTTT. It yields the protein CASSVSGIGYTEAFF.

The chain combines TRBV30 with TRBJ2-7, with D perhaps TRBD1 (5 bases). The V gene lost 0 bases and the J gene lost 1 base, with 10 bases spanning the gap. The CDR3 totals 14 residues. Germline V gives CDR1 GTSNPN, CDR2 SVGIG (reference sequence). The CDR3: CAWSVGAGSYEQYF. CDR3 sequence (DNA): TGTGCCTGGAGTGTAGGGGCAGGGTCCTACGAGCAGTACTTC.

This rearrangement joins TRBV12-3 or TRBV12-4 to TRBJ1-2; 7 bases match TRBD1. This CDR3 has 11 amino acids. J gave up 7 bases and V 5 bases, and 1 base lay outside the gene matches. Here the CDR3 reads CASSHRGGYTF. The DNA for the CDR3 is TGTGCCAGCAGTCACAGGGGTGGCTACACCTTC.

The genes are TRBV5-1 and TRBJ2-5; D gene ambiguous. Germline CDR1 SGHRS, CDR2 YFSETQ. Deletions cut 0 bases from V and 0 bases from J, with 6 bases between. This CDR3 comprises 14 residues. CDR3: CASSLGGNQETQYF. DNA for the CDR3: TGCGCCAGCAGCTTGGGTGGGAACCAAGAGACCCAGTACTTC.

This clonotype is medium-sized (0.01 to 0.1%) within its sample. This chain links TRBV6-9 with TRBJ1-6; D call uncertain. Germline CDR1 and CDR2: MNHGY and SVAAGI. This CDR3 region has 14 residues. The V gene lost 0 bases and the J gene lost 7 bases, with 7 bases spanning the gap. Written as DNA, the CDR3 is TGTGCCAGCAGTTATTCAGGGAGGAATTCACCCCTCCACTTT. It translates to CASSYSGRNSPLHF.

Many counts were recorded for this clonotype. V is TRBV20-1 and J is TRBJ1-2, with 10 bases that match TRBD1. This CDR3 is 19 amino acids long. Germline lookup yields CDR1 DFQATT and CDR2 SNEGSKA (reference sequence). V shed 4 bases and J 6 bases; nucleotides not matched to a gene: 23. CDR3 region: CSATGMGLARDRGTNGYTF. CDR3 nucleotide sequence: TGCAGTGCTACAGGGATGGGTCTGGCCCGGGACAGGGGTACTAATGGCTACACCTTC.

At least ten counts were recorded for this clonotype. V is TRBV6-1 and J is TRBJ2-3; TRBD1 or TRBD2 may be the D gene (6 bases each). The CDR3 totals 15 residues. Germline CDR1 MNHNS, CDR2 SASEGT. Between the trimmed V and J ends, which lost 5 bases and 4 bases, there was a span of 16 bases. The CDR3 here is CASSYALGGPDTQYF. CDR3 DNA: TGTGCCAGCAGTTACGCGTTGGGGGGCCCAGATACGCAGTATTTT.

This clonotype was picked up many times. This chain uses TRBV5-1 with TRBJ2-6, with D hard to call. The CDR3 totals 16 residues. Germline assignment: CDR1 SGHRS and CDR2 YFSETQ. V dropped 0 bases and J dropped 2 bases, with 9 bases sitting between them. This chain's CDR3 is CASSLVGITGANVLTF. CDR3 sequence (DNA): TGCGCCAGCAGCTTGGTGGGGATAACTGGGGCCAACGTCCTGACTTTC.

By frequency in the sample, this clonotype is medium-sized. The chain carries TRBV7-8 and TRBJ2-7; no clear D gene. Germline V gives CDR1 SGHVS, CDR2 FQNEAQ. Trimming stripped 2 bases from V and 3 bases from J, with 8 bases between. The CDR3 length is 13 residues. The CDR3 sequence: CASSLQLGYEQYF. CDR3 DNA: TGTGCCAGCAGCTTACAGTTGGGCTACGAGCAGTACTTC.

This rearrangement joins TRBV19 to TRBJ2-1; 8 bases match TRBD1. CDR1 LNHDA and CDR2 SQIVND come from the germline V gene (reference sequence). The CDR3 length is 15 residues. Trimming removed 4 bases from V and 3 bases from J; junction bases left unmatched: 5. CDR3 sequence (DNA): TGTGCCAGTAGTACCTCCGGGACAGGCTACAATGAGCAGTTCTTC. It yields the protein CASSTSGTGYNEQFF.

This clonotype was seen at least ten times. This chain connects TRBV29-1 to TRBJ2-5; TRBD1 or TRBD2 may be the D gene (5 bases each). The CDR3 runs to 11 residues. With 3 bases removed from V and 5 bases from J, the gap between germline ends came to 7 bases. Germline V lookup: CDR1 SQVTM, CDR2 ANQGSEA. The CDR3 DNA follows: TGCAGCGTTGAGAGGGGTGAGACCCAGTACTTC. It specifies CSVERGETQYF.

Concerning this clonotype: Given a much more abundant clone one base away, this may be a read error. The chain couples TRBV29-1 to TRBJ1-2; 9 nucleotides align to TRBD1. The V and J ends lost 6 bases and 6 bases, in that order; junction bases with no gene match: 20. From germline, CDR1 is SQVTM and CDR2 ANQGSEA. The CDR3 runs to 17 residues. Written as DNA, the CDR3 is TGCAGCGTCTCCGAGACCCGATTCACAGGGGGCGCCCATGGCTACACCTTC. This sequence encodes CSVSETRFTGGAHGYTF.

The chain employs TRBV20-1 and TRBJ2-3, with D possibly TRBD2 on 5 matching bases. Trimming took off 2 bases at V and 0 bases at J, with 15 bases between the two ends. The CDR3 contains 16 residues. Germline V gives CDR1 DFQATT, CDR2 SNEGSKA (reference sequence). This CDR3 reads CSARWSPGSSTDTQYF. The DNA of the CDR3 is TGCAGTGCTAGATGGTCTCCGGGATCTAGCACAGATACGCAGTATTTT.

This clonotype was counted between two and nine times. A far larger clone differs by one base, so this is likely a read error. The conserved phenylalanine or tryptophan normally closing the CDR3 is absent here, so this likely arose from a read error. The CDR3 loop reads CASSYSLLDNYGYTL. The CDR3 DNA reads as TGTGCCAGCAGTTATTCACTACTCGATAACTATGGCTACACCCTC. The chain couples TRBV6-9 to TRBJ1-2; unclear D gene. This CDR3 is 15 amino acids long. Germline V gene lookup returns CDR1 MNHGY and CDR2 SVAAGI. Trimming left V 0 bases short and J 1 base short, with 9 bases between.

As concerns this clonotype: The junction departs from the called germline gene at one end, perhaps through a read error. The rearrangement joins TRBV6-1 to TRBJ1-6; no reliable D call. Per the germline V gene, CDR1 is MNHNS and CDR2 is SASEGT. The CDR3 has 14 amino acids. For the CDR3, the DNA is TGTGCCATCAGTCACTTCGACGGTAATTCACCCCTCCACTTT. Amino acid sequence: CAISHFDGNSPLHF.

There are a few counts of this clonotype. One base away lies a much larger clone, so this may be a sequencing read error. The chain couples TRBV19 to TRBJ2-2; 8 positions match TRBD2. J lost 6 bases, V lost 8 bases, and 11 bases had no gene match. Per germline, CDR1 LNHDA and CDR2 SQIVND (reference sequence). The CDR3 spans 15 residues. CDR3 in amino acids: CASHWVRGGSGELFF. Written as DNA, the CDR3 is TGTGCCAGTCACTGGGTCCGGGGGGGATCCGGGGAGCTGTTTTTT.